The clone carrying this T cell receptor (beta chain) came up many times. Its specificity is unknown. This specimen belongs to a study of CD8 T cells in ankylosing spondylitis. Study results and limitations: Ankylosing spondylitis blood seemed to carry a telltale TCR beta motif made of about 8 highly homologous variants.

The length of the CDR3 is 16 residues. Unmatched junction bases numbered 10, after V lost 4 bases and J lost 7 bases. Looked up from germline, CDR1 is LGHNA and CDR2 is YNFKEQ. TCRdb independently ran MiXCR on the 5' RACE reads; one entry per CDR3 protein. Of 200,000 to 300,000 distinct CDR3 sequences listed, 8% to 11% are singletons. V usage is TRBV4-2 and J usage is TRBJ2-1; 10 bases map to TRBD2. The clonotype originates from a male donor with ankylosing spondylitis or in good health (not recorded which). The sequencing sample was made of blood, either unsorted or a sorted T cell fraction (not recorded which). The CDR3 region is CASSPPGLARGNEQFF. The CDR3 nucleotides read TGTGCCAGCAGCCCACCGGGACTAGCGAGGGGGAATGAGCAGTTCTTC.